This TCR beta chain was recovered during a study of blood T cell repertoires in COVID-19. Study-level information: Sites across the United States, Italy and Spain contributed samples from acute and convalescent COVID-19. In each case, the material was cDNA or gDNA derived from T cells, B-cell-depleted T cells, or PBMCs.

Per the original data handling: Cell counts per sample came from amplifying reference gene primers. Some clones are missing from TCRdb's copy, which holds only in-frame ones; the method was immunoSEQ multiplex PCR. V, J and clone size derive from that table, while D and trimming were established from the DNA sequence. The table shows around 300,000 clones, with approximately 90% occurring only once. There are 17 residues in the CDR3. The V and J ends lost 4 bases and 0 bases respectively, with 18 bases between them. CDR1 is LNHDA and CDR2 is SQIVND in the germline V gene (reference sequence). The V and J genes are TRBV19 and TRBJ1-1; the D gene is possibly TRBD1 (5 bases). Sequencing was performed on peripheral blood. This sequence was found in a woman in her thirties or forties with acute or convalescent COVID-19. The CDR3 bases are TGTGCCAGTAGTACCCCCCGGGGGAAGAGCATGAACACTGAAGCTTTCTTT. Its translation is CASSTPRGKSMNTEAFF.